The rows below give T cell receptor beta chains drawn from one sample of a study of shared clonotypes between healthy human individuals. Some clones are missing from TCRdb's copy, which holds only in-frame ones; the method was immunoSEQ multiplex PCR. The data contain approximately 940,000 clones, more than 75% of them singletons. Source material: memory CD4+ T cells sorted from blood. The origin of the receptors is a man younger than 30 in good health. Each CDR3 is given with its conserved first and last residue. The order of the fields is V gene, clone size, D gene, J gene, CDR3 protein, CDR3 DNA. The D gene is left open where the match is weak. Expanded clones are given a class, and other clones once, few, many or no size at all.

V gene: TRBV12-2
clone size: -
D gene: -
J gene: TRBJ1-2
CDR3 protein: CASRPLRVSGGYTF
CDR3 DNA: TGTGCAAGTCGCCCCCTGCGGGTAAGTGGTGGCTACACCTTC

V gene: TRBV18
clone size: once
D gene: TRBD1
J gene: TRBJ1-1
CDR3 protein: CASSPETGKTEAFF
CDR3 DNA: TGTGCCAGCTCACCAGAGACAGGGAAAACTGAAGCTTTCTTT

V gene: TRBV27
clone size: -
D gene: TRBD2
J gene: TRBJ2-5
CDR3 protein: CASSWTSGKQETQYF
CDR3 DNA: TGTGCCAGCAGTTGGACTAGCGGGAAACAAGAGACCCAGTACTTC

V gene: TRBV10-3
clone size: once
D gene: TRBD1
J gene: TRBJ2-7
CDR3 protein: CAIRALQGSNEQYF
CDR3 DNA: TGTGCCATCAGGGCCTTACAGGGGAGTAACGAGCAGTACTTC

V gene: TRBV7-6
clone size: -
D gene: -
J gene: TRBJ2-1
CDR3 protein: CASSLESGRMGDEQFF
CDR3 DNA: TGTGCCAGCAGCTTAGAGTCAGGGCGGATGGGCGATGAGCAGTTCTTC

V gene: TRBV29-1
clone size: few
D gene: TRBD1
J gene: TRBJ2-1
CDR3 protein: CSVRDSHNEQFF
CDR3 DNA: TGCAGCGTTCGGGACAGCCACAATGAGCAGTTCTTC

V gene: TRBV28
clone size: -
D gene: -
J gene: TRBJ1-2
CDR3 protein: CASSSGEAGYTF
CDR3 DNA: TGTGCCAGCAGTTCAGGGGAAGCTGGCTACACCTTC

V gene: TRBV1
clone size: -
D gene: -
J gene: TRBJ2-3
CDR3 protein: CTSSQDRLAAGTDTQYF
CDR3 DNA: TGCACCAGCAGCCAAGATCGGTTGGCCGCCGGGACAGATACGCAGTATTTT

V gene: TRBV6-5
clone size: -
D gene: -
J gene: TRBJ2-1
CDR3 protein: CASSYSPGLNNEQFF
CDR3 DNA: TGTGCCAGCAGTTACTCGCCAGGGTTGAACAATGAGCAGTTCTTC

V gene: TRBV19
clone size: -
D gene: -
J gene: TRBJ1-4
CDR3 protein: CATNPGLTNEKLFF
CDR3 DNA: TGTGCCACCAATCCGGGTCTCACTAATGAAAAACTGTTTTTT

V gene: TRBV18
clone size: -
D gene: -
J gene: TRBJ1-1
CDR3 protein: CASSPWSRNTEAFF
CDR3 DNA: TGTGCCAGCTCACCATGGTCGCGGAACACTGAAGCTTTCTTT

V gene: TRBV5-1
clone size: -
D gene: -
J gene: TRBJ1-2
CDR3 protein: CASSFGQSYGYTF
CDR3 DNA: TGCGCCAGCAGCTTCGGGCAGAGCTATGGCTACACCTTC

V gene: TRBV30
clone size: -
D gene: TRBD1
J gene: TRBJ2-4
CDR3 protein: CAWSVQGGANIQYF
CDR3 DNA: TGTGCCTGGAGTGTTCAAGGGGGCGCAAACATTCAGTACTTC

V gene: TRBV6-5
clone size: -
D gene: -
J gene: TRBJ1-1
CDR3 protein: CASRPNDSPNTEAFF
CDR3 DNA: TGTGCCAGCAGGCCTAATGACAGCCCGAACACTGAAGCTTTCTTT

V gene: TRBV21-1
clone size: -
D gene: -
J gene: TRBJ2-1
CDR3 protein: CASSRRGPGINEQFF
CDR3 DNA: TGTGCCAGCAGCAGGAGGGGGCCAGGGATAAATGAGCAGTTCTTC

V gene: TRBV2
clone size: -
D gene: -
J gene: TRBJ2-2
CDR3 protein: CASSEAIPGELFF
CDR3 DNA: TGTGCCAGCAGTGAAGCTATACCCGGGGAGCTGTTTTTT

V gene: TRBV18
clone size: -
D gene: -
J gene: TRBJ2-7
CDR3 protein: CASSPGTQYEQYF
CDR3 DNA: TGTGCCAGCTCACCCGGGACACAGTACGAGCAGTACTTC

V gene: TRBV21-1
clone size: -
D gene: -
J gene: TRBJ2-7
CDR3 protein: CASSKARSSYEQYF
CDR3 DNA: TGTGCCAGCAGCAAAGCGAGGTCATCCTACGAGCAGTACTTC

V gene: TRBV25-1
clone size: -
D gene: TRBD1
J gene: TRBJ2-1
CDR3 protein: CASSVPGQGANEQFF
CDR3 DNA: TGTGCCAGCAGTGTCCCCGGCCAGGGGGCCAATGAGCAGTTCTTC

V gene: TRBV6-1
clone size: -
D gene: -
J gene: TRBJ2-6
CDR3 protein: CASRPAGANVLTF
CDR3 DNA: TGTGCCAGCAGACCAGCTGGGGCCAACGTCCTGACTTTC

V gene: TRBV7-9
clone size: -
D gene: -
J gene: TRBJ1-6
CDR3 protein: CASSSQGRRSYNSPLHF
CDR3 DNA: TGTGCCAGCAGCTCTCAGGGGAGACGCTCCTATAATTCACCCCTCCACTTT

V gene: TRBV6-6
clone size: -
D gene: -
J gene: TRBJ1-5
CDR3 protein: CASGEGSNQPQHF
CDR3 DNA: TGTGCCAGTGGGGAGGGGAGCAATCAGCCCCAGCATTTT

V gene: TRBV6-6
clone size: -
D gene: -
J gene: TRBJ1-1
CDR3 protein: CASTVDRNTEAFF
CDR3 DNA: TGTGCCAGCACCGTGGACAGGAACACTGAAGCTTTCTTT

V gene: TRBV5-1
clone size: -
D gene: -
J gene: TRBJ1-2
CDR3 protein: CASSETGFYGYTF
CDR3 DNA: TGCGCCAGCAGCGAGACAGGTTTCTATGGCTACACCTTC

V gene: TRBV6-6
clone size: -
D gene: TRBD2
J gene: TRBJ2-7
CDR3 protein: CASRPLGTSGSYEQYF
CDR3 DNA: TGTGCCAGCAGGCCTCTGGGGACTAGCGGTTCCTACGAGCAGTACTTC

V gene: TRBV13
clone size: -
D gene: -
J gene: TRBJ1-1
CDR3 protein: CASSTRTEYTEAFF
CDR3 DNA: TGTGCCAGCAGCACCAGGACAGAGTACACTGAAGCTTTCTTT

V gene: TRBV11-2
clone size: few
D gene: -
J gene: TRBJ2-7
CDR3 protein: CASSQLVLSSYEQYF
CDR3 DNA: TGTGCCAGCAGCCAACTAGTTTTATCCTCCTACGAGCAGTACTTC

V gene: TRBV7-9
clone size: -
D gene: TRBD2
J gene: TRBJ2-7
CDR3 protein: CASSPTLAGGHYEQYF
CDR3 DNA: TGTGCCAGCAGCCCAACTCTAGCGGGAGGACACTACGAGCAGTACTTC

V gene: TRBV21-1
clone size: few
D gene: -
J gene: TRBJ2-3
CDR3 protein: CASSKGGSLSTDTQYF
CDR3 DNA: TGTGCCAGCAGCAAGGGCGGATCCCTCAGCACAGATACGCAGTATTTT

V gene: TRBV30
clone size: -
D gene: -
J gene: TRBJ1-1
CDR3 protein: CAWSEGRSYQGPRGAFF
CDR3 DNA: TGTGCCTGGAGTGAGGGACGAAGTTACCAGGGCCCGCGAGGAGCTTTCTTT

V gene: TRBV9
clone size: few
D gene: -
J gene: TRBJ1-3
CDR3 protein: CASSTFDTGSGGNTIYF
CDR3 DNA: TGTGCCAGCAGTACCTTTGATACAGGGTCGGGAGGAAACACCATATATTTT

V gene: TRBV6-5
clone size: -
D gene: -
J gene: TRBJ1-4
CDR3 protein: CASRDASRGKLFF
CDR3 DNA: TGTGCCAGCAGAGACGCTAGCCGGGGAAAACTGTTTTTT

V gene: TRBV20-1
clone size: many
D gene: -
J gene: TRBJ1-1
CDR3 protein: CSAAMGIEAFF
CDR3 DNA: TGCAGTGCTGCTATGGGAATTGAAGCTTTCTTT

V gene: TRBV6-7
clone size: -
D gene: -
J gene: TRBJ1-4
CDR3 protein: CASSYTRPSRQAARVCGKLFF
CDR3 DNA: TGTGCCAGCAGTTACACGAGACCTTCCCGACAGGCCGCCCGCGTGTGTGGAAAACTGTTTTTT

V gene: TRBV2
clone size: -
D gene: -
J gene: TRBJ1-5
CDR3 protein: CASSRDRSNQPQHF
CDR3 DNA: TGTGCCAGCAGTCGGGACCGTAGCAATCAGCCCCAGCATTTT

V gene: TRBV28
clone size: -
D gene: -
J gene: TRBJ1-2
CDR3 protein: CASSLTGQGYGYTF
CDR3 DNA: TGTGCCAGCAGTTTAACCGGGCAGGGCTATGGCTACACCTTC

V gene: TRBV2
clone size: -
D gene: TRBD2
J gene: TRBJ2-5
CDR3 protein: CASSVAGGPMETQYF
CDR3 DNA: TGTGCCAGCAGTGTAGCGGGAGGGCCGATGGAGACCCAGTACTTC

V gene: TRBV19
clone size: once
D gene: TRBD1
J gene: TRBJ2-3
CDR3 protein: CASSPQRTGGTDTQYF
CDR3 DNA: TGTGCCAGTAGTCCTCAACGGACAGGGGGCACAGATACGCAGTATTTT

V gene: TRBV28
clone size: -
D gene: TRBD1
J gene: TRBJ1-2
CDR3 protein: CASSPAGQGANYGYTF
CDR3 DNA: TGTGCCAGCAGTCCGGCAGGACAGGGGGCAAACTATGGCTACACCTTC

V gene: TRBV14
clone size: -
D gene: -
J gene: TRBJ2-5
CDR3 protein: CASSLHLQETQYF
CDR3 DNA: TGTGCCAGCAGCCTCCATCTGCAAGAGACCCAGTACTTC

V gene: TRBV19
clone size: -
D gene: TRBD1
J gene: TRBJ2-2
CDR3 protein: CASGTGVTGGELFF
CDR3 DNA: TGTGCTTCGGGGACAGGGGTCACCGGCGGGGAGCTGTTTTTT

V gene: TRBV28
clone size: -
D gene: TRBD1
J gene: TRBJ1-4
CDR3 protein: CASSLWGQGAAKLFF
CDR3 DNA: TGTGCCAGCAGTTTGTGGGGACAGGGGGCGGCAAAACTGTTTTTT

V gene: TRBV6-4
clone size: many
D gene: -
J gene: TRBJ2-1
CDR3 protein: CASSGSSPPIPYNEQFF
CDR3 DNA: TGTGCCAGCAGTGGGTCCTCGCCCCCTATTCCCTACAATGAGCAGTTCTTC

V gene: TRBV7-2
clone size: -
D gene: -
J gene: TRBJ2-7
CDR3 protein: CASSSTSYEQYF
CDR3 DNA: TGTGCCAGCAGCTCGACATCCTACGAGCAGTACTTC

V gene: TRBV18
clone size: -
D gene: TRBD1
J gene: TRBJ1-1
CDR3 protein: CASSPMTGINTEAFF
CDR3 DNA: TGTGCCAGCTCACCAATGACAGGGATTAACACTGAAGCTTTCTTT

V gene: TRBV29-1
clone size: -
D gene: TRBD1
J gene: TRBJ2-5
CDR3 protein: CSVRTGGETQYF
CDR3 DNA: TGCAGCGTTAGGACAGGGGGGGAGACCCAGTACTTC

V gene: TRBV18
clone size: -
D gene: -
J gene: TRBJ2-5
CDR3 protein: CASSPRGTQETQYF
CDR3 DNA: TGTGCCAGCTCACCGCGCGGGACCCAAGAGACCCAGTACTTC

V gene: TRBV19
clone size: few
D gene: -
J gene: TRBJ1-5
CDR3 protein: CASSTQSNSNQPQHF
CDR3 DNA: TGTGCCAGTAGTACTCAGAGTAATAGCAATCAGCCCCAGCATTTT

V gene: TRBV5-6
clone size: -
D gene: -
J gene: TRBJ1-2
CDR3 protein: CASSLPDTNYGYTF
CDR3 DNA: TGTGCCAGCAGCTTGCCGGACACCAACTATGGCTACACCTTC

V gene: TRBV27
clone size: -
D gene: TRBD1
J gene: TRBJ2-5
CDR3 protein: CASSQGQGQETQYF
CDR3 DNA: TGTGCCAGCAGCCAGGGACAGGGGCAAGAGACCCAGTACTTC

V gene: TRBV28
clone size: -
D gene: TRBD2
J gene: TRBJ2-1
CDR3 protein: CASSSPVVAGIQFF
CDR3 DNA: TGTGCCAGCAGTTCCCCTGTGGTAGCGGGGATCCAGTTCTTC

V gene: TRBV30
clone size: -
D gene: -
J gene: TRBJ1-1
CDR3 protein: CALGNTEAFF
CDR3 DNA: TGTGCCCTGGGGAACACTGAAGCTTTCTTT

V gene: TRBV7-7
clone size: -
D gene: TRBD1
J gene: TRBJ2-7
CDR3 protein: CASSPRTGGKDEQYF
CDR3 DNA: TGTGCTAGCAGCCCTAGGACAGGGGGAAAGGACGAGCAGTACTTC

V gene: TRBV5-1
clone size: -
D gene: -
J gene: TRBJ2-7
CDR3 protein: CASGHPTGREQYF
CDR3 DNA: TGCGCCAGCGGACACCCAACAGGGCGCGAGCAGTACTTC

V gene: TRBV23-1
clone size: -
D gene: -
J gene: TRBJ2-2
CDR3 protein: CASSQSLGEGGTGELFF
CDR3 DNA: TGCGCCAGCAGTCAATCGCTCGGAGAGGGAGGTACCGGGGAGCTGTTTTTT

V gene: TRBV27
clone size: -
D gene: TRBD1
J gene: TRBJ1-6
CDR3 protein: CASSLRQGMGNSPLHF
CDR3 DNA: TGTGCCAGCAGTCTCCGACAGGGGATGGGGAATTCACCCCTCCACTTT

V gene: TRBV2
clone size: few
D gene: -
J gene: TRBJ2-2
CDR3 protein: CASKTENTGELFF
CDR3 DNA: TGTGCCAGCAAGACAGAGAACACCGGGGAGCTGTTTTTT

V gene: TRBV6-5
clone size: -
D gene: TRBD1
J gene: TRBJ2-2
CDR3 protein: CASSRTGGGGELFF
CDR3 DNA: TGTGCCAGCAGTCGAACAGGGGGCGGCGGGGAGCTGTTTTTT

V gene: TRBV7-9
clone size: -
D gene: TRBD1
J gene: TRBJ1-3
CDR3 protein: CASSSGQSLSGNTIYF
CDR3 DNA: TGTGCCAGCAGCTCGGGACAGTCTTTGTCTGGAAACACCATATATTTT

V gene: TRBV25-1
clone size: few
D gene: -
J gene: TRBJ2-1
CDR3 protein: CASSKGVREQFF
CDR3 DNA: TGTGCCAGCAGTAAAGGGGTTCGTGAGCAGTTCTTC